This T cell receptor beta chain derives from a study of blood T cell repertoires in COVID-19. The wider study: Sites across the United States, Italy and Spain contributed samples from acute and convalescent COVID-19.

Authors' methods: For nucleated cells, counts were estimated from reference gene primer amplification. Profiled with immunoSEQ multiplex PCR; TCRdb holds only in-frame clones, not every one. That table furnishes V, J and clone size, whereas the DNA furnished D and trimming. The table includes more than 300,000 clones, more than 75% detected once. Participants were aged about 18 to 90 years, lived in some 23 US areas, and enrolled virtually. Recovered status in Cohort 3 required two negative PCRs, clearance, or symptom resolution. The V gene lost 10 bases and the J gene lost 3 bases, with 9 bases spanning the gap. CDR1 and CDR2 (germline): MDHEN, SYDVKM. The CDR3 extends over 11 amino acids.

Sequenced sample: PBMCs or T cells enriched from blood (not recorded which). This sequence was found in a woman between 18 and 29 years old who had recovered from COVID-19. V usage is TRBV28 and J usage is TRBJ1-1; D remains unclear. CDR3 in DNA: TGTGCCACCGCCCGGGACACTGAAGCTTTCTTT. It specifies CATARDTEAFF.